This T cell receptor (beta chain) is drawn from a study of cytomegalovirus exposure and HLA in healthy donors. This PCR relied on a set of 60 Vbeta primers and 13 Jbeta primers. Produced via immunoSEQ multiplex PCR; TCRdb's table is partial and in-frame only. This specimen shows 150,000 to 250,000 clones; the ten leading clones hold 0.74%. The V gene end was trimmed by 1 base and the J gene end by 5 bases; junction bases not matched to a gene: 6. Germline V gene data show CDR1 as SGDLS and CDR2 as YYNGEE. CDR3 length: 16 amino acids. This TCR was sampled from a boy younger than 18 in good health and CMV-seronegative. The rearrangement joins TRBV9 to TRBJ2-2; 9 positions match TRBD1. Input material: PBMCs. The CDR3 here is CASSVLGQGLTGELFF. CDR3 coding DNA: TGTGCCAGCAGCGTATTGGGACAGGGTTTAACCGGGGAGCTGTTTTTT.